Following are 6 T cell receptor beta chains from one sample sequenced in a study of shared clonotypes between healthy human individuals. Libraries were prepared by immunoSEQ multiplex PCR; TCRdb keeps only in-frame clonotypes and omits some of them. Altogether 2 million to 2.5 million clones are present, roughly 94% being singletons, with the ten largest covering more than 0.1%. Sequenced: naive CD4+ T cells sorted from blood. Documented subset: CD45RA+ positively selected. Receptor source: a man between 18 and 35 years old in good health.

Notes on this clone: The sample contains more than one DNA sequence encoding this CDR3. Written as DNA, the CDR3 is TGTGCCATCAGTGAGGTAACGAACACTGAAGCTTTCTTT. It specifies CAISEVTNTEAFF. This rearrangement joins TRBV10-3 to TRBJ1-1; no clear D gene. The V end lost 2 bases, the J end lost 1 base, and 5 bases lay between the germline ends. The CDR3 is 13 amino acids. Germline V gene data show CDR1 as ENHRY and CDR2 as SYGVKD.

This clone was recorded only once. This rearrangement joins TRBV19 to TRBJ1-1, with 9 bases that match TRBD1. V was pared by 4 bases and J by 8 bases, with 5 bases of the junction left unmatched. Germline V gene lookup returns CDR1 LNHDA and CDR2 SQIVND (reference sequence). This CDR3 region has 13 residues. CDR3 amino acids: CASSRGQGLEAFF. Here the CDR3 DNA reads TGTGCCAGTAGTAGGGGACAGGGATTAGAAGCTTTCTTT.

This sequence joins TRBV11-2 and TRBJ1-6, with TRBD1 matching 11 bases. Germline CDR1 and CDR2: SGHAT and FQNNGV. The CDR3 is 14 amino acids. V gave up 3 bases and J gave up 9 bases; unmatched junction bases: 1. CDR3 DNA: TGTGCCAGCAGCTTGGGACAGGGGGTTTCACCCCTCCACTTT. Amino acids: CASSLGQGVSPLHF.

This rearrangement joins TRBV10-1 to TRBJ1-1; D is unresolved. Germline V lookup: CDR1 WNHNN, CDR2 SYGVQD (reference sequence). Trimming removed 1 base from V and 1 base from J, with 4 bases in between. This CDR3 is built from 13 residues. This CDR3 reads CASSEYSNTEAFF. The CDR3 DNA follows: TGCGCCAGCAGTGAGTATTCGAACACTGAAGCTTTCTTT.

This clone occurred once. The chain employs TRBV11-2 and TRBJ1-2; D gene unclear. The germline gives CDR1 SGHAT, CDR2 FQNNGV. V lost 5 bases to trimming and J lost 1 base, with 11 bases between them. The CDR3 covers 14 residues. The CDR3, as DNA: TGTGCCAGCAGCCCTGGGCTTTTTAACTATGGCTACACCTTC. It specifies CASSPGLFNYGYTF. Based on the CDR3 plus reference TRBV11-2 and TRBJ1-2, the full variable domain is EAGVAQSPRYKIIEKRQSVAFWCNPISGHATLYWYQQILGQGPKLLIQFQNNGVVDDSQLPKDRFSAERLKGVDSTLKIQPAKLEDSAVYLCASSPGLFNYGYTFGSGTRLTVV.

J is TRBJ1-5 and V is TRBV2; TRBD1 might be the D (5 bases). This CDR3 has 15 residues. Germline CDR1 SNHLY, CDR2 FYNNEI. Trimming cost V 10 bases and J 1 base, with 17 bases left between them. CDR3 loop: CATQRDPNSNQPQHF. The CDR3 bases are TGTGCCACCCAAAGGGACCCAAACAGCAATCAGCCCCAGCATTTT.